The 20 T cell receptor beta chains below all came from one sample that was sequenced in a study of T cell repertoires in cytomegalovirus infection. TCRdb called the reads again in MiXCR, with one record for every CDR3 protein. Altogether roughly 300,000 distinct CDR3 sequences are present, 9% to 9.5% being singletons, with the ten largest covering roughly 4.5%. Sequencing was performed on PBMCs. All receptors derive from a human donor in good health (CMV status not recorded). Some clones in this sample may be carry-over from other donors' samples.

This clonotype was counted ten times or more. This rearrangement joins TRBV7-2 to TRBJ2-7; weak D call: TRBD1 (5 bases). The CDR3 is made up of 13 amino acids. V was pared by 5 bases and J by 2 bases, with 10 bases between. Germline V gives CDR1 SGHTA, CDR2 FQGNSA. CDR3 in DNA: TGTGCCAGCAGCCGACAGAGGACCTACGAGCAGTACTTC. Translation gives CASSRQRTYEQYF.

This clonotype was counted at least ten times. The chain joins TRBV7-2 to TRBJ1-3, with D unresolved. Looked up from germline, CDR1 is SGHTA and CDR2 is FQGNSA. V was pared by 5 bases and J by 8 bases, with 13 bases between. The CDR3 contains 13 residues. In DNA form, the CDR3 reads TGTGCCAGCAGCCGGCGACCAAGTGACACCATATATTTT. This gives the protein CASSRRPSDTIYF.

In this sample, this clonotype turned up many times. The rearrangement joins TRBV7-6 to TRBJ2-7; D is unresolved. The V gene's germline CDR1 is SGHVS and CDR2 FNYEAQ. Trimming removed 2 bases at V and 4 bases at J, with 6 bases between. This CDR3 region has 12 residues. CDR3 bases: TGTGCCAGCAGCTTAAGAATGTACGAGCAGTACTTC. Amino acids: CASSLRMYEQYF.

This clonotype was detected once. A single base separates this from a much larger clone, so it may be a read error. Written as DNA, the CDR3 is TGTGCCAGCCGGAGCAGGGAGGGACCCACAGATACGCAGTATTTT. This sequence encodes CASRSREGPTDTQYF. The gene calls are TRBV6-2 or TRBV6-3 and TRBJ2-3, with 7 nucleotides matching TRBD2. Germline CDR1 and CDR2: MNHEY and SVGEGT. After removal of 8 bases from V and 2 bases from J, the junction contained 10 bases not matched to a gene. This CDR3 contains 15 residues.

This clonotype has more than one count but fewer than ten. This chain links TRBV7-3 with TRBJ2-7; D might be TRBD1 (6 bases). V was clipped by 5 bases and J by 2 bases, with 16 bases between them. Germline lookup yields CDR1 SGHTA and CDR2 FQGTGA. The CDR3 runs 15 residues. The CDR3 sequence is CASSRKGGSAYEQYF. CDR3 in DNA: TGTGCCAGCAGCCGAAAAGGGGGTAGCGCCTACGAGCAGTACTTC.

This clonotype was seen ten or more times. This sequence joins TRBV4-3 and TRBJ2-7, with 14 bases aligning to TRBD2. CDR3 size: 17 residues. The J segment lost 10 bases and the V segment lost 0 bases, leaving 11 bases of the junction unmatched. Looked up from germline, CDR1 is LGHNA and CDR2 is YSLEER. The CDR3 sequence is CASSQDRGTSGGLKQYF. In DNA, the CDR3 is TGCGCCAGCAGCCAAGATCGCGGGACTAGCGGGGGCCTAAAACAGTACTTC.

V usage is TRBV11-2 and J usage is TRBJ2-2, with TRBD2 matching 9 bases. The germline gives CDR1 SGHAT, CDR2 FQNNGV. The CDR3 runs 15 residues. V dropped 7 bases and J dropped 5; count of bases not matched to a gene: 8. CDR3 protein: CASTPSGIRTGELFF. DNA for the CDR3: TGTGCCAGCACCCCTAGCGGGATCAGGACCGGGGAGCTGTTTTTT.

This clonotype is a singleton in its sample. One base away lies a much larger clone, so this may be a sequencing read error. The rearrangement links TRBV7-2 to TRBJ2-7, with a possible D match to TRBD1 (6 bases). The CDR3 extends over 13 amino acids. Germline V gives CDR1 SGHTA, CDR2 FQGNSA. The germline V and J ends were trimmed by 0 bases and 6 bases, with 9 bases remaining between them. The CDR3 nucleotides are TGTGCCAGCAGCTTAGCTCGACAGGTCGAGCAGTACTTC. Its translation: CASSLARQVEQYF. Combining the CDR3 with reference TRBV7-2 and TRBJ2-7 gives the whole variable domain GAGVSQSPSNKVTEKGKDVELRCDPISGHTALYWYRQSLGQGLEFLIYFQGNSAPDKSGLPSDRFSAERTGGSVSTLTIQRTQQEDSAVYLCASSLARQVEQYFGPGTRLTVT.

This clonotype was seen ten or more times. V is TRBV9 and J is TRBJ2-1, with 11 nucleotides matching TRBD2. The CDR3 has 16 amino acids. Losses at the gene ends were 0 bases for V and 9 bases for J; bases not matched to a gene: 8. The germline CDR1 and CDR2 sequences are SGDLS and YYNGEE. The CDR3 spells CASSVVPTSGMGEQFF. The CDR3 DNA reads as TGTGCCAGCAGCGTAGTGCCGACTAGCGGGATGGGTGAGCAGTTCTTC.

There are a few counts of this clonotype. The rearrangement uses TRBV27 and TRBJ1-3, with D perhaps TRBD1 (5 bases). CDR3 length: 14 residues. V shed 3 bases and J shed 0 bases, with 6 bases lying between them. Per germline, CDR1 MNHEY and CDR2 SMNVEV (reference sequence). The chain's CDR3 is CASSLGLSGNTIYF. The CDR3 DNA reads TGTGCCAGCAGTTTGGGGCTCTCTGGAAACACCATATATTTT.

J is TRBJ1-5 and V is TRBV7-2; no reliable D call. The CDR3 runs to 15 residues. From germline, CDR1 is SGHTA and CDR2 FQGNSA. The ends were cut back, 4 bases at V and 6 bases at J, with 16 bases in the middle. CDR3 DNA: TGTGCCAGCAGCTCTAGCCGGGCCGTGGGTCAGCCCCAGCATTTT. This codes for CASSSSRAVGQPQHF.

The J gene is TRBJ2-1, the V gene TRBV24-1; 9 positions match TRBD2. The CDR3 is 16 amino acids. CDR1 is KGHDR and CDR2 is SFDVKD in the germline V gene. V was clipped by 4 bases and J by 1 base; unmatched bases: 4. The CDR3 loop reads CATSEPAGGSYNEQFF. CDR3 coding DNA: TGTGCCACCAGTGAACCAGCGGGAGGTTCCTACAATGAGCAGTTCTTC.

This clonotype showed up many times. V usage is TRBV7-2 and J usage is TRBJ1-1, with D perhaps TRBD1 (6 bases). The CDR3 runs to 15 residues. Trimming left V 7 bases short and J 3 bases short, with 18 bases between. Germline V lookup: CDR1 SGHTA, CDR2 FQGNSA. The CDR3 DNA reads TGTGCCAGCATCCCGGGGGGCGTTCGTGACACTGAAGCTTTCTTT. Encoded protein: CASIPGGVRDTEAFF.

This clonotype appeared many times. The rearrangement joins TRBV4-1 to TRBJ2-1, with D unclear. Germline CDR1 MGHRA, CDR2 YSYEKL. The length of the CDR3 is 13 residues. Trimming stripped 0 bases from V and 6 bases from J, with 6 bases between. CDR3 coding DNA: TGCGCCAGCAGCCAAGATCCGGCCAATGAGCAGTTCTTC. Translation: CASSQDPANEQFF.

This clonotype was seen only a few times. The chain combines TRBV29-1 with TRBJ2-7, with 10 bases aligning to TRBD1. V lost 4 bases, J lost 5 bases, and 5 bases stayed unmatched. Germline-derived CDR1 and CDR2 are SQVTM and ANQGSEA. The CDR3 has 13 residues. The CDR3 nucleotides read TGCAGCGTTGGAAGGGACAGGGGTAACGAGCAGTACTTC. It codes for CSVGRDRGNEQYF.

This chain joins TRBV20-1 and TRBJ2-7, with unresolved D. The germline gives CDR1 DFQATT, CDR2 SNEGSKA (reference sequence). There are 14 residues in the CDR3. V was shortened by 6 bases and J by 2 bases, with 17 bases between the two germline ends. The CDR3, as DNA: TGCAGTGCGCCGAGCGTGGCCGAACCCTACGAGCAGTACTTC. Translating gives CSAPSVAEPYEQYF.

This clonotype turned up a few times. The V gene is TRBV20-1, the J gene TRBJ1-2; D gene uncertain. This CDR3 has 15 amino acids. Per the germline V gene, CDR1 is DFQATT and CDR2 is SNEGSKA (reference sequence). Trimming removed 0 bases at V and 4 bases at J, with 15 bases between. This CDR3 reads CSARDYVTASYGYTF. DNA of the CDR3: TGCAGTGCTAGAGATTACGTCACCGCCTCCTATGGCTACACCTTC.

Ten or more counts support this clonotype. CDR3 bases: TGTGCCAGCAGTCCGCCCTACGGGGGATACACCGGGGAGCTGTTTTTT. It encodes CASSPPYGGYTGELFF. This rearrangement joins TRBV28 to TRBJ2-2; TRBD2 might be the D (6 bases). Per the germline V gene, CDR1 is MDHEN and CDR2 is SYDVKM. The germline V and J ends were trimmed by 5 bases and 3 bases, with 16 bases remaining between them. There are 16 residues in the CDR3.

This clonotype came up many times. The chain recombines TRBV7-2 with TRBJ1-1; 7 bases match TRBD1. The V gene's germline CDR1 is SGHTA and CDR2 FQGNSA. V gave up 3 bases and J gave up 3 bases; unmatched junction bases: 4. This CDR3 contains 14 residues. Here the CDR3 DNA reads TGTGCCAGCAGCTTTTCACAGGGGTACACTGAAGCTTTCTTT. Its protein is CASSFSQGYTEAFF.

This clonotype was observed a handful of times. The CDR3 loop is CASSPRTSGGSFTGELFF. DNA for the CDR3: TGCGCCAGCAGTCCTCGGACTAGCGGGGGCAGCTTCACCGGGGAGCTGTTTTTT. V and J are TRBV23-1 and TRBJ2-2; 13 bases align to TRBD2. TRBV23-1 is placed among ORFs of uncertain function. J gave up 4 bases and V 4 bases, and 9 bases lay outside the gene matches. There are 18 residues in the CDR3.